This T cell receptor (beta chain) was captured in a study of Graves' ophthalmopathy and Graves' hyperthyroidism. Amplifying from RNA transcripts, the study obtained TCR beta CDR3 regions. The library came from an HTBI-primed first-round RT-PCR and a second-round multiplex PCR. Using its own MiXCR run on the multiplex PCR reads, TCRdb lists one record per CDR3 protein. This table has 1 million to 1.3 million distinct CDR3 sequences, about 35% appearing once. Germline-derived CDR1 and CDR2 are SGHTA and FQGNSA. The CDR3 sequence is 15 residues long. Trimming took 4 bases from V and 11 from J; bases not matched to a gene: 12. Study-wide results and limits: Ophthalmopathy progression was predicted by the model at 70.59% sensitivity and 72.22% specificity.

This clonotype was counted only a few times. The antigen remains undetermined. The sequence was obtained from an adult man with Graves' hyperthyroidism. The rearrangement joins TRBV7-2 to TRBJ1-5; 9 bases fit TRBD1. Input material: peripheral blood or thyroid tissue (not recorded which). For the CDR3, the DNA is TGTGCCAGCAGCTCAACCGGGACAGGGCTCGGGGCCCAGCATTTT. Translating gives CASSSTGTGLGAQHF.